The clone carrying this TCR beta chain was found a few times. The data belong to a study of identical twins. MiXCR, run by TCRdb on the 5' RACE reads, gives a single entry per CDR3 protein. The profile shows some 790,000 distinct CDR3 sequences, around a sixth of them singletons. Germline CDR1 and CDR2: SGHRS and YFSETQ. V was pared by 2 bases and J by 15 bases, with 12 bases between. This CDR3 contains 11 residues. These data were also filed under a second study, of T cells expressing NK-cell markers. That study adds: There were a handful of donors in whom these clonotypes also led the CD3+CD56-NKG2C+ fraction.

J is TRBJ2-1 and V is TRBV5-1, with D possibly being TRBD2 (5 bases). Sample: PBMCs. This sequence originates from a young woman in good health. The CDR3 reads CASSLSGGWFF. CDR3 DNA: TGCGCCAGCAGCTTAAGCGGCGGGTGGTTCTTC.